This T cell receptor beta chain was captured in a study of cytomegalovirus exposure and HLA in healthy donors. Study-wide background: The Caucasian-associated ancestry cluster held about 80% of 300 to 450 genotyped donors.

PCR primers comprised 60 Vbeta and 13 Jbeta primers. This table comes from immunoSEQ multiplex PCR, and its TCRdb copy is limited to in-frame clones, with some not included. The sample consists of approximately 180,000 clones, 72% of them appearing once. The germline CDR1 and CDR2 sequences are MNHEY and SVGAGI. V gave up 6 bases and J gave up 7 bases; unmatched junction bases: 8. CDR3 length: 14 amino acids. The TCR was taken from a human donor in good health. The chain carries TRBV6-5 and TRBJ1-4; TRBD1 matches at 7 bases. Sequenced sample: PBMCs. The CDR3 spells CASSLGQFAEKLFF. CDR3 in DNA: TGTGCCAGCAGCCTGGGACAGTTCGCTGAAAAACTGTTTTTT.